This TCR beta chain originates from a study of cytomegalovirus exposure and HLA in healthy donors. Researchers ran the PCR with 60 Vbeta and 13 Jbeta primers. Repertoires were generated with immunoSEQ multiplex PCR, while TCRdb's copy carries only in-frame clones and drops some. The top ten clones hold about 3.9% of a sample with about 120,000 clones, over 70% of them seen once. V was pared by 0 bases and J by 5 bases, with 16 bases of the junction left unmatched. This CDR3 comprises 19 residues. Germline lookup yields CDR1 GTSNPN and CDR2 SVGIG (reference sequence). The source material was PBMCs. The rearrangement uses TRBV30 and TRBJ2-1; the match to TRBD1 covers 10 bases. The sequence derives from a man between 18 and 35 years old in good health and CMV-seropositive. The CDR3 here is CAWSVVRGVGTGEDNEQFF. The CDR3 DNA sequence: TGTGCCTGGAGTGTAGTGCGAGGGGTGGGGACAGGGGAGGACAATGAGCAGTTCTTC.